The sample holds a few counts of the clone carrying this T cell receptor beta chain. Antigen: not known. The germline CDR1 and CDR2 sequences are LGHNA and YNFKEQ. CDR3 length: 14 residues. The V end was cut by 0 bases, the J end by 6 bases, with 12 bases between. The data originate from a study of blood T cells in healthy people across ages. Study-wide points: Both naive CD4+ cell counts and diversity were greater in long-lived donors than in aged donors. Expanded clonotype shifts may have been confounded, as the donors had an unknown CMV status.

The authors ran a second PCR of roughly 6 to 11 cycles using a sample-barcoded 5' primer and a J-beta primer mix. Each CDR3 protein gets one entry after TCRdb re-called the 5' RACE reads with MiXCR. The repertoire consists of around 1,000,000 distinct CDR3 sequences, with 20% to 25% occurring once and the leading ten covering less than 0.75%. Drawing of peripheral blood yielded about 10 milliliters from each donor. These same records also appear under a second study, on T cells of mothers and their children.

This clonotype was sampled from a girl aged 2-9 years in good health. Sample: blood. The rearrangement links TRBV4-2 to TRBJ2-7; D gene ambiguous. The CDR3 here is CASSQEGKRAEQYF. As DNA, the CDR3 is TGTGCCAGCAGCCAAGAAGGCAAACGGGCCGAGCAGTACTTC.